This TCR beta chain was identified during a study of monozygotic twins with inflammatory bowel disease. Study-level results: Among twins, concordant and discordant pairs did not differ in repertoire similarity, possibly from limited power. Other individuals had fewer clonotypes in common with IBD patients than with healthy twins, especially with disease activity.

Details on this clonotype: Antigen unknown.

The total RNA came straight from whole blood, and T cells were not sorted beforehand. The UMIs carried a 6-nucleotide sample barcode, and they were added by template switching. TCRdb reprocessed the 5' RACE reads; each CDR3 protein has one entry and no DNA is given. Its table records around 400,000 distinct CDR3 sequences. The CDR3 consists of 17 residues. Germline V gene lookup returns CDR1 SGDLS and CDR2 YYNGEE. The chain links TRBV9 to TRBJ2-3; with no DNA, the TCRdb D assignment of TRBD1 cannot be verified. The specimen sequenced was blood. This clonotype was sampled from a human donor with ulcerative colitis or Crohn's disease, or a healthy co-twin of an affected twin (not recorded which). This chain's CDR3 is CASSPLGQGLGTDTQYF.